The 20 T cell receptor beta chains given below trace back to one sample, sequenced in a study of T cell changes during pregnancy in multiple sclerosis. TCRdb's table, derived via immunoSEQ multiplex PCR, lists solely in-frame clones and lacks some. Here the sample spans tens of thousands of clones, 88% being singletons. This specimen consisted of CD4+ T cells from peripheral blood mononuclear cells, obtained in the third trimester of pregnancy. These receptor sequences come from a female donor with multiple sclerosis, enrolled in a pregnancy study.

Only one count was recorded for this clone. The CDR3 coding sequence is TGTGCCAGCTTCACAGGTTCCTACGAGCAGTACTTC. Protein product: CASFTGSYEQYF. The V and J genes are TRBV19 and TRBJ2-7, with a tentative D call TRBD1 (5 bases). Germline CDR1 LNHDA, CDR2 SQIVND (reference sequence). The CDR3 length is 12 residues. V was clipped by 9 bases and J by 1 base, with 10 bases between them.

The genes are TRBV6-5 and TRBJ2-7; 9 bases are shared with TRBD2. CDR3 length: 15 residues. Germline lookup yields CDR1 MNHEY and CDR2 SVGAGI. V lost 5 bases and J lost 1; bases outside the gene matches: 6. The chain's CDR3 is CASSRVAGVSYEQYF. Written as DNA, the CDR3 is TGTGCCAGCAGTCGCGTAGCGGGAGTGTCCTACGAGCAGTACTTC.

CDR3 residues: CASSQVEDTEAFF. CDR3 coding DNA: TGCGCCAGCAGCCAGGTGGAGGACACTGAAGCTTTCTTT. This rearrangement joins TRBV4-3 to TRBJ1-1; D uncertain. The CDR3 is made up of 13 amino acids. Deletions cut 3 bases from V and 3 bases from J, with 8 bases between. Per the germline V gene, CDR1 is LGHNA and CDR2 is YSLEER.

The CDR3 nucleotides read TGTGCCAGCAGCTTCAGGTCACCGATGAACACTGAAGCTTTCTTT. Amino acid sequence: CASSFRSPMNTEAFF. The chain joins TRBV5-6 to TRBJ1-1; D unresolved. The CDR3 runs 15 residues. Germline V gene data show CDR1 as SGHDT and CDR2 as YYEEEE. Trimming left V 2 bases short and J 0 bases short, with 11 bases between. The variable domain in full, completed from reference TRBV5-6 and TRBJ1-1, reads DAGVTQSPTHLIKTRGQQVTLRCSPKSGHDTVSWYQQALGQGPQFIFQYYEEEERQRGNFPDRFSGHQFPNYSSELNVNALLLGDSALYLCASSFRSPMNTEAFFGQGTRLTVV.

The chain couples TRBV27 to TRBJ1-1; no firm D call. CDR1 is MNHEY and CDR2 is SMNVEV in the germline V gene (reference sequence). The CDR3 loop spans 15 amino acids. V gave up 3 bases and J gave up 4 bases, with 15 bases separating them. CDR3 DNA: TGTGCCAGCAGTTTGATTGGGAGGTTGGGCACTGAAGCTTTCTTT. Translated: CASSLIGRLGTEAFF.

The chain is built from TRBV5-4 and TRBJ2-3; 9 nucleotides align to TRBD2. The germline gives CDR1 SGHNT, CDR2 YYREEE (reference sequence). This CDR3 is built from 15 residues. J lost 3 bases, V lost 2 bases, and 4 bases had no gene match. CDR3 sequence (DNA): TGTGCCAGCAGCTTCCCAGCGGGGGGTACAGATACGCAGTATTTT. This translates into CASSFPAGGTDTQYF.

The V and J genes are TRBV19 and TRBJ1-1; D might be TRBD1 (6 bases). The CDR3 covers 16 residues. V lost 7 bases, J lost 0 bases, and 18 bases lay in between. Germline V gives CDR1 LNHDA, CDR2 SQIVND (reference sequence). The CDR3 loop reads CASMIAQGRMNTEAFF. CDR3 in DNA: TGTGCCAGTATGATCGCACAGGGCCGCATGAACACTGAAGCTTTCTTT.

The table lists this clone with a count of one. This chain uses TRBV5-1 with TRBJ2-2, with TRBD2 identical over 15 bases. CDR1 is SGHRS and CDR2 is YFSETQ in the germline V gene. Unmatched junction bases numbered 5, after V lost 4 bases and J lost 4 bases. The CDR3 contains 17 residues. The chain's CDR3 is CASSTGLAGGTTGELFF. CDR3 nucleotides: TGCGCCAGCAGCACAGGACTAGCGGGAGGGACCACCGGGGAGCTGTTTTTT.

The J gene is TRBJ1-2, the V gene TRBV7-9, with a possible D match to TRBD1 (6 bases). CDR1 SEHNR and CDR2 FQNEAQ come from the germline V gene (reference sequence). The CDR3 length is 12 residues. V was cut by 5 bases and J by 7 bases, with 11 bases left in between. The CDR3 is CASSPTGFGYTF. The CDR3 nucleotides read TGTGCCAGCAGCCCTACAGGGTTTGGCTACACCTTC.

The chain carries TRBV2 and TRBJ1-4; TRBD1 aligns across 7 bases. Trimming at V came to 6 bases and at J to 10 bases, leaving 14 bases not matched to a gene. CDR3 length equals 15 residues. Germline V gives CDR1 SNHLY, CDR2 FYNNEI. The CDR3 loop reads CASSPSTGRYGKLFF. The CDR3 DNA is TGTGCCAGCAGCCCCTCGACAGGGAGGTACGGAAAACTGTTTTTT.

This clone was recorded only once. This sequence joins TRBV29-1 and TRBJ1-2, with 7 bases fitting TRBD1. The J segment lost 4 bases and the V segment lost 3 bases, leaving 8 bases of the junction unmatched. Germline CDR1 is SQVTM and CDR2 is ANQGSEA. The CDR3 consists of 14 residues. The chain's CDR3 is CSVDKGAGIYGYTF. DNA for the CDR3: TGCAGCGTTGATAAGGGGGCGGGGATCTATGGCTACACCTTC.

The rearrangement uses TRBV9 and TRBJ1-4; 7 bases line up with TRBD1. Germline V lookup: CDR1 SGDLS, CDR2 YYNGEE. V lost 2 bases, J lost 0 bases, and 4 bases stayed unmatched. The CDR3 is 16 amino acids. The CDR3 DNA reads as TGTGCCAGCAGCGTTAGAACAGGGGCAACTAATGAAAAACTGTTTTTT. Translation gives CASSVRTGATNEKLFF.

The chain recombines TRBV30 with TRBJ1-1, with D uncertain. The CDR3 loop spans 13 amino acids. Per the germline V gene, CDR1 is GTSNPN and CDR2 is SVGIG (reference sequence). With 5 bases removed from V and 5 bases from J, the gap between germline ends came to 15 bases. CDR3 sequence (DNA): TGTGCCTGGCAGTCCCCGGGCGGGACTGAAGCTTTCTTT. It yields the protein CAWQSPGGTEAFF.

The chain uses TRBV5-1 and TRBJ2-7; 7 bases align to TRBD2. The CDR3 runs 18 residues. After removal of 5 bases from V and 0 bases from J, the junction contained 17 bases not matched to a gene. Germline V gives CDR1 SGHRS, CDR2 YFSETQ. The CDR3: CASSTLGGGPGSSYEQYF. The CDR3 DNA sequence: TGCGCCAGCAGTACCTTGGGCGGGGGTCCGGGGAGCTCCTACGAGCAGTACTTC. The full variable domain, completed using reference TRBV5-1 and TRBJ2-7, is KAGVTQTPRYLIKTRGQQVTLSCSPISGHRSVSWYQQTPGQGLQFLFEYFSETQRNKGNFPGRFSGRQFSNSRSEMNVSTLELGDSALYLCASSTLGGGPGSSYEQYFGPGTRLTVT.

The V gene is TRBV2, the J gene TRBJ2-7; tentative D call: TRBD1 (5 bases). Trimming cost V 6 bases and J 9 bases, with 15 bases left between them. In germline, CDR1 is SNHLY, CDR2 FYNNEI. This CDR3 spans 12 amino acids. Here the CDR3 reads CASSKDQGGQYF. The CDR3 DNA is TGTGCCAGCAGCAAAGACCAGGGTGGGCAGTACTTC.

This clone was seen only a few times. The chain couples TRBV21-1 to TRBJ1-5. TRBV21-1 represents a pseudogene. This CDR3 spans 12 amino acids. The CDR3 reads CASIKASPAQHF. The DNA for the CDR3 is TGTGCCAGCATCAAAGCCTCCCCGGCCCAGCATTTT.

This clone was counted once. V and J are TRBV7-9 and TRBJ1-4, with 8 nucleotides matching TRBD1. V shed 0 bases, J shed 7 bases, and the junction held 13 bases outside the gene matches. Germline V gene sequence: CDR1 SEHNR, CDR2 FQNEAQ (reference sequence). This CDR3 has 18 residues. The CDR3 protein is CASSLAESFRGLGEKLFF. CDR3 nucleotides: TGTGCCAGCAGCTTAGCCGAATCCTTCAGGGGGCTGGGTGAAAAACTGTTTTTT.

CDR3 in DNA: TGTGCCAGTAGTATCCGGGGGGCTTACACTGAAGCTTTCTTT. This sequence encodes CASSIRGAYTEAFF. V usage is TRBV19 and J usage is TRBJ1-1; a weak D match, TRBD1 (6 bases). V was trimmed by 3 bases and J by 3 bases, leaving 11 bases between them. Per the germline V gene, CDR1 is LNHDA and CDR2 is SQIVND (reference sequence). The CDR3 covers 14 residues.

The chain combines TRBV7-9 with TRBJ2-3; tentatively, D is TRBD2 (7 bases). Trimming pared 6 bases from V and 2 bases from J, leaving 24 bases between. The CDR3 covers 18 residues. In germline, CDR1 is SEHNR, CDR2 FQNEAQ (reference sequence). The CDR3 region is CASRYAQIGGLPTDTQYF. Here the CDR3 DNA reads TGTGCCAGCAGATACGCCCAGATCGGGGGGCTACCCACAGATACGCAGTATTTT. Filled out from reference TRBV7-9 and TRBJ2-3, the complete variable domain reads DTGVSQNPRHKITKRGQNVTFRCDPISEHNRLYWYRQTLGQGPEFLTYFQNEAQLEKSRLLSDRFSAERPKGSFSTLEIQRTEQGDSAMYLCASRYAQIGGLPTDTQYFGPGTRLTVL.

This rearrangement joins TRBV19 to TRBJ2-2; 8 positions match TRBD1. Germline-derived CDR1 and CDR2 are LNHDA and SQIVND (reference sequence). The CDR3 contains 17 residues. The V segment lost 3 bases and the J segment 3 bases; nucleotides outside the gene matches: 9. CDR3 DNA sequence: TGTGCCAGTAGTATCGAGGACAGGGAACCTTACACCGGGGAGCTGTTTTTT. Translated: CASSIEDREPYTGELFF.